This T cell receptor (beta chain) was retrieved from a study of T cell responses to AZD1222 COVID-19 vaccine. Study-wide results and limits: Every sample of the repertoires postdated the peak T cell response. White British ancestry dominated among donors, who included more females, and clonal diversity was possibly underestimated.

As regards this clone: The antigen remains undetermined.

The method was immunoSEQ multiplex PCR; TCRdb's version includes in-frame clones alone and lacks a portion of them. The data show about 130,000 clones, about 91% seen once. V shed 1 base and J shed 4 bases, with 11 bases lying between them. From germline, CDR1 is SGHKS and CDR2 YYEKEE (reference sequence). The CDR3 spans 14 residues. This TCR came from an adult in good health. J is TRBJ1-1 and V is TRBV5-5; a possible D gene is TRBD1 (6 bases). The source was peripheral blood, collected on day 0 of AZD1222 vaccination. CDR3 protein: CASSLRGAGTEAFF. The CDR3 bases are TGTGCCAGCAGCTTGCGGGGGGCTGGCACTGAAGCTTTCTTT.